This T cell receptor beta chain appears in the sequencing data of a study of cytotoxic CD8 clonotypes in ibrutinib-treated CLL. This CDR3 comprises 15 residues. Germline V gene data show CDR1 as SNHLY and CDR2 as FYNNEI. The germline V and J ends were trimmed by 5 bases and 0 bases, with 11 bases remaining between them. The repertoire was sequenced with immunoSEQ multiplex PCR; TCRdb's copy has only in-frame clones and lacks some. This repertoire shows about 58,000 clones, roughly 71% found once; its top ten account for around two fifths. This material consisted of PBMCs, taken after 12 months of ibrutinib treatment. This sequence was found in a human donor with chronic lymphocytic leukemia. J is TRBJ1-3 and V is TRBV2, with D unclear. The CDR3 loop reads CASSTLASSGNTIYF. In DNA, the CDR3 is TGTGCCAGCAGTACACTGGCGAGCTCTGGAAACACCATATATTTT.